The T cell receptor beta chain under discussion was sequenced for a study of cytomegalovirus exposure and HLA in healthy donors. Study at large: An analysis done earlier identified about 120 million unique TCR beta sequences from roughly 190 million T cells. The study's early data release held about 85 million unique TCRs from HLA-typed donors. Study-wide findings and caveats: Researchers reported in a later analysis that a missense DCLRE1C variant was tied to TCR beta V- and J-gene trimming. There were several of the most significant clusters that appeared linked to common viral pathogens in a later analysis.

The PCR was carried out with 60 Vbeta primers and 13 Jbeta primers. TCRdb keeps only in-frame clones here, not all; method: immunoSEQ multiplex PCR. The repertoire holds fewer than 180,000 clones, with 79% as singletons. Germline assignment: CDR1 SQVTM and CDR2 ANQGSEA. V shed 0 bases, J shed 0 bases, and the junction held 10 bases outside the gene matches. The CDR3 covers 18 residues. Concerning this clone itself: Its specificity is unknown.

Material for sequencing was PBMCs. V and J are TRBV29-1 and TRBJ2-3, with 9 bases identical to TRBD2. The clonotype originates from a middle-aged man in good health and CMV-seropositive. The CDR3 bases are TGCAGCGTTGAAGATCGTCTAGCGGGAACCACTAGCACAGATACGCAGTATTTT. This gives the protein CSVEDRLAGTTSTDTQYF.